This section outlines one T cell receptor (beta chain) sequence together with its context. The antigen remains unidentified. The PCR employed 60 Vbeta primers together with 13 Jbeta primers. The table came from immunoSEQ multiplex PCR; TCRdb's copy has only in-frame clones and leaves some out. Here the sample spans around 63,000 clones, approximately 78% being singletons. These data come from a study of cytomegalovirus exposure and HLA in healthy donors. Study summary: Falling in the Caucasian-associated ancestry cluster were approximately 86% of about 400 genotyped donors.

The V gene's germline CDR1 is SGHNT and CDR2 YYREEE (reference sequence). The J segment lost 6 bases and the V segment lost 4 bases, leaving 5 bases of the junction unmatched. The CDR3 covers 14 residues. Study outcomes and limitations: Later analysis suggested links between common viral pathogens and several top significant clusters. From TCR beta sequences, most subjects' HLA-A and HLA-B alleles were reportedly predicted accurately.

The chain carries TRBV5-4 and TRBJ2-2; TRBD1 aligns across 8 bases. Sequenced sample: PBMCs. This clonotype originated in a woman aged 25 to 39 in good health and CMV-seronegative. CDR3 sequence reads: CASSQGQGSGELFF. CDR3 coding DNA: TGTGCCAGCAGCCAAGGACAGGGTTCCGGGGAGCTGTTTTTT.